These T cell receptor beta chains were read from a single sample in a study of human T cells and chemical hapten exposure. TCRdb reprocessed the RACE reads via MiXCR and lists one record per CDR3 protein. The sample comprises under 200,000 distinct CDR3 sequences, more than 25% of which are singletons, and about 2.8% rests with the top ten. This material consisted of whole blood, taken in connection with sensitization to the hapten diphenylcyclopropenone (DPC). These receptors were collected from a woman in her thirties with alopecia areata. Some clones in this sample may be carry-over from other donors' samples. Each CDR3 is given with its conserved first and last residue. The D gene is left open where the match is weak. Not all rows give a size; the values are once, few, many and, for expanded clones, a class.

d_call clone_size j_call v_call cdr3_aa cdr3_nt
TRBD1 few TRBJ1-2 TRBV29-1 CSALDRGYGYTF TGCAGCGCCTTAGACAGGGGATATGGCTACACCTTC
- - TRBJ2-5 TRBV6-6 CASSYGAYQETQYF TGTGCCAGCAGTTACGGGGCGTACCAAGAGACCCAGTACTTC
- - TRBJ2-1 TRBV7-9 CASSSDRSSYNEQFF TGTGCCAGCAGCTCAGACAGGTCCTCCTACAATGAGCAGTTCTTC
- few TRBJ2-3 TRBV4-3 CASSQKTRDTQYF TGCGCCAGCAGCCAAAAAACAAGAGATACGCAGTATTTT
TRBD2 few TRBJ2-3 TRBV7-3 CASSSGGRAGDTQYF TGTGCCAGCAGCTCGGGCGGGAGGGCCGGAGATACGCAGTATTTT
- few TRBJ2-5 TRBV9 CASSAGAGGRGETQYF TGTGCCAGCAGCGCGGGGGCGGGCGGACGCGGAGAGACCCAGTACTTC
TRBD1 few TRBJ1-3 TRBV2 CASSMTWTGSNGNTIYF TGTGCCAGCAGTATGACCTGGACAGGGTCAAATGGAAACACCATATATTTT
- few TRBJ1-5 TRBV20-1 CSARGGLDQPQHF TGCAGTGCTAGAGGGGGACTAGATCAGCCCCAGCATTTT
- few TRBJ2-7 TRBV28 CASTAPGTHYEQYF TGTGCCAGCACCGCGCCCGGGACCCACTACGAGCAGTACTTC
- - TRBJ1-5 TRBV7-2 CASSRSMNQPQHF TGTGCCAGCAGCCGATCTATGAATCAGCCCCAGCATTTT
- few TRBJ1-2 TRBV29-1 CSVGQADGYTF TGCAGCGTTGGTCAGGCGGATGGCTACACCTTC
- few TRBJ1-6 TRBV19 CASGSKDRSPLHF TGTGCCAGTGGCTCTAAAGATCGTTCACCCCTCCACTTT
- few TRBJ2-2 TRBV5-1 CASGEGPPTGELFF TGCGCCAGCGGTGAGGGGCCTCCCACCGGGGAGCTGTTTTTT
TRBD1 - TRBJ2-7 TRBV28 CASSQGATYEQYF TGTGCCAGCAGCCAGGGGGCCACCTACGAGCAGTACTTC
TRBD1 - TRBJ2-5 TRBV5-1 CASSFGQGARETQYF TGCGCCAGCAGCTTCGGACAGGGGGCTCGAGAGACCCAGTACTTC
TRBD2 - TRBJ2-3 TRBV7-2 CASSFSRLAGDTQYF TGTGCCAGCAGCTTTTCTCGACTAGCGGGGGATACGCAGTATTTT
TRBD1 - TRBJ2-7 TRBV28 CASSLQDRGYEQYF TGTGCCAGCAGTTTACAGGACAGGGGGTACGAGCAGTACTTC
- - TRBJ2-2 TRBV7-2 CASSPFSGELFF TGTGCCAGCAGTCCCTTTTCCGGGGAGCTGTTTTTT
TRBD1 few TRBJ2-3 TRBV2 CASRKGQDRADTQYF TGTGCCAGCAGAAAAGGACAGGATAGGGCAGATACGCAGTATTTT
- many TRBJ2-2 TRBV10-1 CASSPGTANTGELFF TGCGCCAGCAGCCCCGGGACGGCGAACACCGGGGAGCTGTTTTTT
- - TRBJ1-1 TRBV29-1 CSVAARAFYTEAFF TGCAGCGTCGCCGCTAGGGCGTTTTACACTGAAGCTTTCTTT
TRBD1 few TRBJ2-5 TRBV28 CASRETGRETQYF TGTGCCAGCAGGGAGACAGGGAGAGAGACTCAGTACTTC
TRBD1 - TRBJ2-1 TRBV28 CASSSLLRGRTNNEQFF TGTGCCAGCAGTTCCCTCCTTAGGGGGCGGACGAACAATGAGCAGTTCTTC
TRBD2 many TRBJ2-1 TRBV4-3 CASSPDWSGGGDEQFF TGCGCCAGCAGCCCTGACTGGAGCGGGGGGGGTGATGAGCAGTTCTTC
- - TRBJ1-6 TRBV6-5 CASSYLSLALSPLHF TGTGCCAGCAGTTACCTCAGCCTGGCCCTTTCACCCCTCCACTTT
- - TRBJ2-3 TRBV27 CASANPLDTQYF TGTGCCAGCGCCAATCCTTTAGATACGCAGTATTTT
- few TRBJ1-3 TRBV7-9 CASTQTNRDEYTIYF TGTGCCAGCACTCAGACAAACAGGGATGAGTACACCATATATTTT
- - TRBJ1-2 TRBV29-1 CSAETGDNYGYTF TGCAGCGCCGAGACTGGAGATAACTATGGCTACACCTTC
- few TRBJ1-3 TRBV5-5 CASTETGYSGNTIYF TGTGCCAGCACCGAGACAGGCTACTCTGGAAACACCATATATTTT
- - TRBJ2-1 TRBV20-1 CSATTGSSSVDEQFF TGCAGTGCTACTACGGGCTCCTCGAGCGTCGATGAGCAGTTCTTC
- few TRBJ1-3 TRBV12-5 CASAAHLSGNTIYF TGTGCTAGTGCCGCGCACCTCTCTGGAAACACCATATATTTT
- - TRBJ1-3 TRBV21-1 CASSKNTGRRNTIYF TGTGCCAGCAGCAAGAATACAGGGAGAAGAAACACCATATATTTT
TRBD1 many TRBJ2-1 TRBV20-1 CSAPNAGTGGHNEQFF TGCAGTGCTCCAAATGCCGGGACAGGGGGCCACAATGAGCAGTTCTTC
TRBD1 - TRBJ1-3 TRBV4-2 CASSRQSPGTGGDPGNTIYF TGTGCCAGCAGCCGCCAGAGTCCCGGGACAGGGGGCGACCCTGGAAACACCATATATTTT
- few TRBJ1-6 TRBV6-6 CASSLGPLNSPLHF TGTGCCAGCAGTTTGGGGCCCCTTAATTCACCCCTCCACTTT
TRBD1 - TRBJ1-1 TRBV29-1 CSVDFMGQPAFF TGCAGCGTAGATTTTATGGGACAGCCAGCTTTCTTT